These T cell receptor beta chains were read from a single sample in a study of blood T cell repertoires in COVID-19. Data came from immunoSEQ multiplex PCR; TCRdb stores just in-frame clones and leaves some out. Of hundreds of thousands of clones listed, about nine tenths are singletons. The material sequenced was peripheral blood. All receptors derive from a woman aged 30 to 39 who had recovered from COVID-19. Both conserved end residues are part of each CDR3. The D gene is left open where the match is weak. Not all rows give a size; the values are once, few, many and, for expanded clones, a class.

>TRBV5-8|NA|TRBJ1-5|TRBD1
CASSSRTGHQPQHF
TGTGCCAGCAGTTCTCGGACAGGGCATCAGCCCCAGCATTTT
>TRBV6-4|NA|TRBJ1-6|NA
CASRQESSYNSPLHF
TGTGCCAGCAGACAGGAGAGCTCCTATAATTCACCCCTCCACTTT
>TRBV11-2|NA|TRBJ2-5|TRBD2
CASSLAVAGNLFQETQYF
TGTGCCAGCAGCTTAGCGGTAGCGGGAAACCTCTTCCAAGAGACCCAGTACTTC
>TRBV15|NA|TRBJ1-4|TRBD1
CATSRDRDRDEKLFF
TGTGCCACCAGCAGAGACCGGGACAGGGATGAAAAACTGTTTTTT
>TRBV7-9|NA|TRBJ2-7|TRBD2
CASSPGGTSKYEQYF
TGTGCCAGCAGTCCCGGGGGGACCAGTAAGTACGAGCAGTACTTC
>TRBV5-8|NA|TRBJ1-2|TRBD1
CASSHAGGLSGYTF
TGTGCCAGCAGTCACGCAGGGGGCCTAAGTGGCTACACCTTC
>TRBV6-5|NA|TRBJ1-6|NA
CASSYSAQGGSPLHF
TGTGCCAGCAGTTACTCCGCGCAAGGGGGTTCACCCCTCCACTTT
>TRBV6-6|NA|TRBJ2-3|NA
CASSYLEVADTQYF
TGTGCCAGCAGTTACTTGGAGGTGGCAGATACGCAGTATTTT
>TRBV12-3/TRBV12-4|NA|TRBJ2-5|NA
CASSFGSQETQYF
TGTGCCAGCAGTTTTGGCAGTCAAGAGACCCAGTACTTC
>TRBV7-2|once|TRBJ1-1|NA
CAFMNYRGIGFF
TGTGCCTTTATGAATTACCGGGGGATTGGTTTCTTT
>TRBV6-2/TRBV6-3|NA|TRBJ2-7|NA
CASSYPGRGNEQYF
TGTGCCAGCAGTTACCCTGGCCGGGGGAACGAGCAGTACTTC
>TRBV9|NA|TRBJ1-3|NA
CASSPTISSGNTIYF
TGTGCCAGCAGCCCTACGATTAGCTCTGGAAACACCATATATTTT
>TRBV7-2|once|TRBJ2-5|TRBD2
CASSPSGLAVETQYF
TGTGCCAGCAGCCCCTCAGGGCTAGCGGTAGAGACCCAGTACTTC
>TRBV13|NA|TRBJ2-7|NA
CASSYTGIGGEQYF
TGTGCCAGCAGCTATACGGGGATCGGGGGCGAGCAGTACTTC
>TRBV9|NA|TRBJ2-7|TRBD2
CASSVASGGYEQYF
TGTGCCAGCAGCGTAGCTAGCGGGGGTTACGAGCAGTACTTC
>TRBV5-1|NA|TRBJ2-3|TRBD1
CASSFGTGFMGQYF
TGCGCCAGCAGCTTTGGGACAGGCTTTATGGGCCAGTATTTT
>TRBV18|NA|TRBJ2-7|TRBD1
CASSPETGGWYEQYF
TGTGCCAGCTCACCTGAGACAGGGGGCTGGTACGAGCAGTACTTC
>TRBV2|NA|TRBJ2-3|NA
CASSRDSTDTQYF
TGTGCCAGCTCGCGGGACAGCACAGATACGCAGTATTTT
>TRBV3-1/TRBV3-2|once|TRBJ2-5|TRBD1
CASSRPGQGQETQYF
TGTGCCAGCAGCCGGCCGGGACAGGGTCAAGAGACCCAGTACTTC
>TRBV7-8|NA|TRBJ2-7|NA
CASSLDYRTYEQYF
TGTGCCAGCAGCTTAGATTACAGGACCTACGAGCAGTACTTC
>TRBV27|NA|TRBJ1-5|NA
CASSLRQVTQPQHF
TGTGCCAGCAGTTTACGGCAGGTTACTCAGCCCCAGCATTTT
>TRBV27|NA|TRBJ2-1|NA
CASSLRRLNEQFF
TGTGCCAGCAGTTTAAGGCGGCTCAATGAGCAGTTCTTC
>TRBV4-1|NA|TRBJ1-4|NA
CASSQDPRGILNEKLFF
TGCGCCAGCAGCCAAGATCCTAGGGGAATACTTAATGAAAAACTGTTTTTT
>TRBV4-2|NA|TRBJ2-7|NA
CASSQELNNEQYF
TGTGCCAGCAGCCAGGAGCTCAACAACGAGCAGTACTTC
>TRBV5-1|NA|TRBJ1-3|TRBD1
CASSSQGNTIYF
TGCGCCAGCAGCTCACAGGGGAACACCATATATTTT
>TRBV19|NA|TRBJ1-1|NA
CASSIGLMNTEAFF
TGTGCCAGTAGTATTGGACTGATGAACACTGAAGCTTTCTTT
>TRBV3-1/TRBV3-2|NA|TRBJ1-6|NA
CASSPTVSGNSPLHF
TGTGCCAGCAGCCCGACAGTCTCGGGTAATTCACCCCTCCACTTT
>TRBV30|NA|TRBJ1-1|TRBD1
CSVERQGIGTEAFF
TGTTCCGTGGAGAGACAGGGGATTGGCACTGAAGCTTTCTTT
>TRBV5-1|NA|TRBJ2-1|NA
CASSLVIGNEQFF
TGCGCCAGCAGCTTGGTTATCGGCAATGAGCAGTTCTTC
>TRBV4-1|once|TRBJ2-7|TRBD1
CASSQDRDRDSYEQYF
TGCGCCAGCAGCCAAGATCGGGACAGGGACTCCTACGAGCAGTACTTC
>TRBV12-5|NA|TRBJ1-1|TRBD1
CASAGTGGAEAFF
TGTGCTAGTGCCGGCACAGGGGGTGCTGAAGCTTTCTTT
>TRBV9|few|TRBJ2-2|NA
CASSEAGLSGELFF
TGTGCCAGCAGCGAGGCAGGGCTCTCCGGGGAGCTGTTTTTT
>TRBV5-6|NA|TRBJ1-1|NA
CASSRKQPNTEAFF
TGTGCCAGCAGCCGGAAACAGCCGAACACTGAAGCTTTCTTT
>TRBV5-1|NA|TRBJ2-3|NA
CASSLRRGNGDTQYF
TGCGCCAGCAGCTTGCGTCGGGGGAATGGTGATACGCAGTATTTT
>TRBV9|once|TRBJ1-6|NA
CASSVATGTYNSPLHF
TGTGCCAGCAGCGTAGCCACAGGAACCTATAATTCACCCCTCCACTTT
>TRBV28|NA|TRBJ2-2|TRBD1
CASSPRGQGRGGELFF
TGTGCCAGCAGTCCTAGGGGACAGGGTCGCGGCGGGGAGCTGTTTTTT
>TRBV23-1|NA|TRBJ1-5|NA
CASSQSYQMGNQPQHF
TGCGCCAGCAGTCAATCGTACCAGATGGGCAATCAGCCCCAGCATTTT
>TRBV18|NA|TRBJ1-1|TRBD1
CASSPGGGRGITEAFF
TGTGCCAGCTCACCAGGGGGTGGCAGGGGGATCACTGAAGCTTTCTTT
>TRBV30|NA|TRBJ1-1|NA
CAWSVLLNTEAFF
TGTGCCTGGAGTGTACTTTTGAACACTGAAGCTTTCTTT
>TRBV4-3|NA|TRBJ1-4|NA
CASSQVQGRNEKLFF
TGCGCCAGCAGCCAAGTTCAGGGAAGAAATGAAAAACTGTTTTTT